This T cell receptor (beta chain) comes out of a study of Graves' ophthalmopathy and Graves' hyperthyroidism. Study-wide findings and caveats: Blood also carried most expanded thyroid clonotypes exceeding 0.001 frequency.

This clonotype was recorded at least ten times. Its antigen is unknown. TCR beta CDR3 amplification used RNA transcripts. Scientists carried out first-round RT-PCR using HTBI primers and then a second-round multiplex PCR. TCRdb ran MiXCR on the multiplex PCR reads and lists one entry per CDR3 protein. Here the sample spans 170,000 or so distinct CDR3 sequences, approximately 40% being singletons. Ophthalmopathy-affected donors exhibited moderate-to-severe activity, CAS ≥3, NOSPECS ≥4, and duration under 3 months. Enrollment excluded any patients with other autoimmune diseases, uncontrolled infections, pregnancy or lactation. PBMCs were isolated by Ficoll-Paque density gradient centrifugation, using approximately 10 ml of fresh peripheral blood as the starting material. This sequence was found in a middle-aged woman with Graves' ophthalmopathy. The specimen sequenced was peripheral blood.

CDR3 amino acids: CASSVTGNYGYTF. CDR3 coding DNA: TGCGCCAGCAGCGTTACAGGGAACTATGGCTACACCTTC. The genes are TRBV5-1 and TRBJ1-2; a weak D match, TRBD1 (6 bases). Trimming took 4 bases from V and 2 from J, leaving 9 bases between them. The CDR3 contains 13 residues. From germline, CDR1 is SGHRS and CDR2 YFSETQ.